One sample yielded the 11 T cell receptor beta chains listed below, sequenced in a study of beta chain features in type 1 diabetes. Notes on the study in general: Within each of all four CD4+ subsets, Type 1 diabetes patients had TCRB CDR3s that were moderately but significantly shorter.

Antigen specificity for these receptors is unknown. Reverse transcribing all isolated RNA meant expressed TCRB transcripts were sequenced. The method was immunoSEQ multiplex PCR; TCRdb's version includes in-frame clones alone and lacks a portion of them. The sample carries 150,000 to 200,000 clones, roughly 7.1% recorded once. The sequenced sample consisted of central memory CD4+ T cells from blood. Receptors were obtained from a woman aged 40 to 55 with type 1 diabetes.

The chain is built from TRBV25-1 and TRBJ2-3; possibly TRBD1 for D (6 bases). Trimming pared 3 bases from V and 5 bases from J, leaving 12 bases between. CDR1 MGHDK and CDR2 SYGVNS come from the germline V gene. The CDR3 sequence is 14 residues long. CDR3 bases: TGTGCCAGCAGTGAGGCGACAGGACGAGATACGCAGTATTTT. This codes for CASSEATGRDTQYF.

This chain joins TRBV29-1 and TRBJ1-1, with a possible D match to TRBD1 (5 bases). The germline V gene encodes CDR1 SQVTM and CDR2 ANQGSEA. The CDR3 runs 16 residues. V was shortened by 7 bases and J by 3 bases, with 24 bases between the two germline ends. This CDR3 is CSGRPQFRAGDTEAFF. Here the CDR3 DNA reads TGCAGCGGGAGGCCCCAATTCAGGGCGGGGGACACTGAAGCTTTCTTT.

The chain carries TRBV29-1 and TRBJ2-7; D remains unclear. This CDR3 has 12 amino acids. Trimming pared 8 bases from V and 5 bases from J, leaving 16 bases between. Germline V gene lookup returns CDR1 SQVTM and CDR2 ANQGSEA. The CDR3 DNA follows: TGCAGCCGAACTGATTCCTTCGACGAGCAGTACTTC. Translation gives CSRTDSFDEQYF.

This sequence joins TRBV29-1 and TRBJ1-1; maybe TRBD1 (5 bases). The germline V and J ends were trimmed by 7 bases and 5 bases, with 20 bases remaining between them. Germline V gives CDR1 SQVTM, CDR2 ANQGSEA. The CDR3 totals 14 residues. CDR3 coding DNA: TGCAGCGCCGCCCCGGGCGGGGGGAGTACTGAAGCTTTCTTT. This gives the protein CSAAPGGGSTEAFF.

This clone was counted a few times. This chain links TRBV28 with TRBJ1-4, with 7 bases lining up with TRBD1. Germline V gene data show CDR1 as MDHEN and CDR2 as SYDVKM. The CDR3 totals 14 residues. J lost 8 bases, V lost 4 bases, and 7 bases had no gene match. CDR3 residues: CASSSGQDREKLFF. Here the CDR3 DNA reads TGTGCCAGCAGTTCCGGACAGGACAGAGAAAAACTGTTTTTT.

This sequence joins TRBV7-2 and TRBJ1-2; 7 bases agree with TRBD1. The V gene's germline CDR1 is SGHTA and CDR2 FQGNSA. CDR3 size: 16 residues. Losses at the gene ends were 0 bases for V and 7 bases for J; bases not matched to a gene: 11. CDR3 protein: CASSLALRTGGGGYTF. CDR3 coding DNA: TGTGCCAGCAGCTTAGCGCTTCGGACAGGCGGTGGTGGCTACACCTTC.

This clone was recorded a few times. The chain joins TRBV19 to TRBJ2-7, with a weak D call TRBD1 (6 bases). Trimming removed 7 bases at V and 5 bases at J, with 15 bases between. The CDR3 is 13 residues long. Germline lookup yields CDR1 LNHDA and CDR2 SQIVND (reference sequence). CDR3 nucleotides: TGTGCCAGTAATCAAACAGGGTTCGACGAGCAGTACTTC. Translated: CASNQTGFDEQYF.

Only a few counts were recorded for this clone. The rearrangement links TRBV4-3 to TRBJ1-3; D unresolved. CDR1 LGHNA and CDR2 YSLEER come from the germline V gene. Between the trimmed V and J ends, which lost 3 bases and 7 bases, there was a span of 19 bases. This CDR3 comprises 16 residues. The CDR3 region has the DNA TGCGCCAGCAGCCAGAGCGAGCGGGAGACGTGGAACACCATATATTTT. It translates to CASSQSERETWNTIYF.

The CDR3 reads CASSLQGSSYEQYF. The DNA for the CDR3 is TGTGCCAGCAGTTTACAGGGATCCTCCTACGAGCAGTACTTC. The rearrangement joins TRBV27 to TRBJ2-7; D is perhaps TRBD1 (5 bases). Germline loops: CDR1 MNHEY, CDR2 SMNVEV (reference sequence). The CDR3 is made up of 14 amino acids. Trimming stripped 2 bases from V and 0 bases from J, with 8 bases between.

This clone was recorded at least ten times. The rearrangement links TRBV7-2 to TRBJ2-5, with D possibly being TRBD2 (5 bases). There are 13 residues in the CDR3. The germline gives CDR1 SGHTA, CDR2 FQGNSA. Trimming stripped 5 bases from V and 4 bases from J, with 11 bases between. CDR3 in amino acids: CASSQDGGETQYF. The CDR3 nucleotides read TGTGCCAGCAGCCAGGACGGAGGAGAGACCCAGTACTTC.

The chain carries TRBV29-1 and TRBJ2-1; maybe TRBD1 (6 bases). CDR3 length: 12 amino acids. CDR1 and CDR2 (germline): SQVTM, ANQGSEA. V was pared by 5 bases and J by 10 bases, with 15 bases between. The CDR3 DNA follows: TGCAGCGTTCGGATTACAGGGAGCGAGCAGTTCTTC. Translated, it gives CSVRITGSEQFF.